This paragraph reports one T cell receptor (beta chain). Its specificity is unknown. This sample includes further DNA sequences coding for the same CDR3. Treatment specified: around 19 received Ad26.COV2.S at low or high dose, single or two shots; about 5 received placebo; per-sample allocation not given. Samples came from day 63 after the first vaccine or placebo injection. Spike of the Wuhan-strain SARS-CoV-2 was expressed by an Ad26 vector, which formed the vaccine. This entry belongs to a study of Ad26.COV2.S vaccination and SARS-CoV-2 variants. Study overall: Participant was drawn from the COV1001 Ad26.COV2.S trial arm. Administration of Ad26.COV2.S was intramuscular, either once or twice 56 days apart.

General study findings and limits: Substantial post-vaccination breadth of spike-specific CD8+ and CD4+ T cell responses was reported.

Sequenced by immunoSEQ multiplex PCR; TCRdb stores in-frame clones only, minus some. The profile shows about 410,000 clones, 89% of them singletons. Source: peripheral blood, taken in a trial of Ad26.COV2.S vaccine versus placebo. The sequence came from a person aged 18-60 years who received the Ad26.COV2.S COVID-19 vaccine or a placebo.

The CDR3 DNA is TGTGCCAGCAGCCCCGGCGGAGGGGCAGAGACCCAGTACTTC. It yields the protein CASSPGGGAETQYF. The chain couples TRBV28 to TRBJ2-5; possibly TRBD2 for D (6 bases). This CDR3 contains 14 residues. Germline CDR1 is MDHEN and CDR2 is SYDVKM. V was clipped by 6 bases and J by 4 bases, with 15 bases between them.